Each of the 10 T cell receptor beta chains below was sequenced from the same sample in a study of T cell responses to AZD1222 COVID-19 vaccine. Sequencing was performed with immunoSEQ multiplex PCR; in TCRdb, only in-frame clones are kept and a portion is missing. The repertoire holds over 110,000 clones, with more than 90% as singletons. Specimen: peripheral blood, collected on day 0 of AZD1222 vaccination. Receptors were obtained from an adult in good health.

V usage is TRBV11-2 and J usage is TRBJ2-7, with D uncertain. Trimming took off 2 bases at V and 6 bases at J, with 14 bases between the two ends. Per the germline V gene, CDR1 is SGHAT and CDR2 is FQNNGV. The CDR3 spans 14 residues. CDR3 bases: TGTGCCAGCAGCTTAATTCCACTTAACTCCGAGCAGTACTTC. Translated: CASSLIPLNSEQYF. The full variable domain, its missing parts supplied by reference TRBV11-2 and TRBJ2-7, is EAGVAQSPRYKIIEKRQSVAFWCNPISGHATLYWYQQILGQGPKLLIQFQNNGVVDDSQLPKDRFSAERLKGVDSTLKIQPAKLEDSAVYLCASSLIPLNSEQYFGPGTRLTVT.

The chain has TRBV5-1 and TRBJ1-4, with D unclear. The CDR3 is made up of 14 amino acids. CDR1 and CDR2 from the germline V gene are SGHRS and YFSETQ. V lost 0 bases and J 0 bases, leaving 3 bases between the germline ends. CDR3 residues: CASSLVSTNEKLFF. The CDR3 region has the DNA TGCGCCAGCAGCTTGGTCTCAACTAATGAAAAACTGTTTTTT.

The rearrangement uses TRBV6-5 and TRBJ1-2; 8 positions agree with TRBD1. Trimming cost V 7 bases and J 4 bases; bases outside gene matches: 8. Germline CDR1 reads MNHEY; CDR2 reads SVGAGI. CDR3 size: 14 residues. The CDR3, as DNA: TGTGCCAGCACCCCCGGACAGGGCAGCTATGGCTACACCTTC. It codes for CASTPGQGSYGYTF.

The V call is TRBV10-3, the J call TRBJ2-3; TRBD2 agrees at 8 bases. From germline, CDR1 is ENHRY and CDR2 SYGVKD. The CDR3 has 16 amino acids. Trimming cost V 2 bases and J 3 bases; bases outside gene matches: 7. The CDR3 nucleotides read TGTGCCATCAGTGAGGGACTAGCCGTTGGGACAGATACGCAGTATTTT. Translated, it gives CAISEGLAVGTDTQYF.

The rearrangement joins TRBV7-2 to TRBJ1-1; D remains unclear. Germline V gene lookup returns CDR1 SGHTA and CDR2 FQGNSA. The V and J ends lost 1 base and 1 base respectively, with 7 bases between them. The CDR3 is made up of 14 amino acids. CDR3 in amino acids: CASSLGVWNTEAFF. CDR3 nucleotides: TGTGCCAGCAGCTTAGGGGTTTGGAACACTGAAGCTTTCTTT.

V and J are TRBV12-3 or TRBV12-4 and TRBJ1-2; maybe TRBD1 (5 bases). This CDR3 spans 13 amino acids. The germline V and J ends were trimmed by 6 bases and 8 bases, with 16 bases remaining between them. The CDR3 coding sequence is TGTGCCAGCAGCCGACCAGAGGGGAGCGGCTACACCTTC. Protein: CASSRPEGSGYTF.

This sequence joins TRBV15 and TRBJ2-3, with TRBD2 matching 12 bases. In germline, CDR1 is LNHNV, CDR2 YYDKDF (reference sequence). With V trimmed by 3 bases and J by 3 bases, 4 bases remained unmatched. This CDR3 region has 16 residues. The chain's CDR3 is CATSSSSGRATDTQYF. Here the CDR3 DNA reads TGTGCCACCAGCAGCTCTAGCGGGAGGGCGACAGATACGCAGTATTTT.

The chain joins TRBV24-1 to TRBJ2-7; 8 bases map to TRBD1. CDR3 length: 15 amino acids. Germline CDR1 is KGHDR and CDR2 is SFDVKD. The J segment lost 1 base and the V segment lost 12 bases, leaving 13 bases of the junction unmatched. The DNA of the CDR3 is TGTGCCGCGCAAGCGGACAGGGATTTATCCTACGAGCAGTACTTC. Amino acids: CAAQADRDLSYEQYF.

The rearrangement uses TRBV5-1 and TRBJ2-7; D uncertain. Looked up from germline, CDR1 is SGHRS and CDR2 is YFSETQ. This CDR3 is built from 13 residues. The V and J ends lost 2 bases and 3 bases respectively, with 9 bases between them. The CDR3 DNA reads TGCGCCAGCAGCTTTGTCGGCAACTACGAGCAGTACTTC. Translated: CASSFVGNYEQYF. Looking up the rest from reference TRBV5-1 and TRBJ2-7 gives the full variable domain: KAGVTQTPRYLIKTRGQQVTLSCSPISGHRSVSWYQQTPGQGLQFLFEYFSETQRNKGNFPGRFSGRQFSNSRSEMNVSTLELGDSALYLCASSFVGNYEQYFGPGTRLTVT.

V is TRBV7-9 and J is TRBJ1-1; D might be TRBD1 (5 bases). The V gene's germline CDR1 is SEHNR and CDR2 FQNEAQ (reference sequence). Between the trimmed V and J ends, which lost 5 bases and 1 base, there was a span of 11 bases. The CDR3 runs to 14 residues. CDR3 amino acids: CASSRDQWNTEAFF. DNA of the CDR3: TGTGCCAGCAGCCGGGACCAATGGAACACTGAAGCTTTCTTT. The full variable domain, its missing parts supplied by reference TRBV7-9 and TRBJ1-1, is DTGVSQNPRHKITKRGQNVTFRCDPISEHNRLYWYRQTLGQGPEFLTYFQNEAQLEKSRLLSDRFSAERPKGSFSTLEIQRTEQGDSAMYLCASSRDQWNTEAFFGQGTRLTVV.